A single sample gave rise to the 27 T cell receptor beta chains below, sequenced in a study of patients and donors after allogeneic stem cell transplantation. Via MiXCR, TCRdb re-called the RT-PCR reads, giving one row per CDR3 protein. The sample records 25,000 or so distinct CDR3 sequences, roughly 30% being singletons. Sequencing used blood, either unsorted or a sorted T cell fraction (not recorded which). These receptors all stem from a human donor who was either an allogeneic HSCT recipient or a stem cell or donor lymphocyte infusion donor (not recorded which). It is not recorded whose cells these are; they may come from a transplant donor.

The chain is built from TRBV6-6 and TRBJ1-6; 7 nucleotides align to TRBD1. CDR3 length: 13 amino acids. Germline-derived CDR1 and CDR2 are MNHNY and SVGAGI (reference sequence). After removal of 4 bases from V and 8 bases from J, the junction contained 2 bases not matched to a gene. The CDR3 DNA follows: TGTGCCAGCAGTTTCAGGGGGGATTCACCCCTCCACTTT. Translated: CASSFRGDSPLHF.

DNA for the CDR3: TGTGCCAGCAGTGAAGCGCCCGCAACTAATGAAAAACTGTTTTTT. This sequence encodes CASSEAPATNEKLFF. The V gene is TRBV6-1, the J gene TRBJ1-4; D remains ambiguous. V shed 0 bases and J shed 0 bases, with 5 bases lying between them. CDR3 length: 15 amino acids. Germline CDR1 and CDR2: MNHNS and SASEGT.

This clonotype has more than one count but fewer than ten. This chain uses TRBV20-1 with TRBJ1-5, with D possibly TRBD1 on 5 matching bases. The CDR3 sequence is 17 residues long. Germline CDR1 and CDR2: DFQATT and SNEGSKA (reference sequence). V lost 5 bases and J 0 bases, leaving 20 bases between the germline ends. The CDR3 sequence: CSAPTRGGVYSNQPQHF. CDR3 coding DNA: TGCAGTGCTCCGACTCGAGGAGGGGTCTATAGCAATCAGCCCCAGCATTTT.

The sample holds a few counts of this clonotype. The rearrangement joins TRBV4-3 to TRBJ2-3; D ambiguous. The length of the CDR3 is 14 residues. The V and J ends lost 0 bases and 6 bases respectively, with 10 bases between them. CDR1 and CDR2 from the germline V gene are LGHNA and YSLEER. The CDR3 loop reads CASSQDWRTDTQYF. The CDR3, as DNA: TGCGCCAGCAGCCAAGATTGGCGGACGGATACGCAGTATTTT.

This clonotype was seen once. A read error may produce the germline difference seen at one junction end. This chain connects TRBV5-6 to TRBJ1-1; D ambiguous. The CDR3 is made up of 13 amino acids. The germline CDR1 and CDR2 sequences are SGHDT and YYEEEE. The CDR3 region is CVSNLGLDTEAFF. The CDR3, as DNA: TGTGTCAGCAACCTCGGGCTGGACACTGAAGCTTTCTTT.

The table lists this clonotype with many counts. The CDR3 nucleotides are TGTGCCAGCAGCCCGGACATACATTCACCCCTCCACTTT. It encodes CASSPDIHSPLHF. The chain recombines TRBV3-1 with TRBJ1-6, with D perhaps TRBD1 (5 bases). Trimming took 4 bases from V and 8 from J, leaving 9 bases between them. The CDR3 runs to 13 residues. CDR1 and CDR2 (germline): LGHDT, YNNKEL (reference sequence).

The V gene is TRBV9, the J gene TRBJ2-1; 11 bases map to TRBD2. The CDR3 loop spans 17 amino acids. V lost 4 bases and J lost 0; bases outside the gene matches: 6. The germline V gene encodes CDR1 SGDLS and CDR2 YYNGEE. The CDR3 sequence: CASSFLAGGLSYNEQFF. The DNA for the CDR3 is TGTGCCAGCAGCTTCCTAGCGGGGGGACTCTCCTACAATGAGCAGTTCTTC.

The chain couples TRBV12-3 or TRBV12-4 to TRBJ1-1; 7 bases are a match to TRBD1. V dropped 8 bases and J dropped 4; count of bases not matched to a gene: 16. CDR3 length: 16 residues. The CDR3 DNA is TGTGCCAGCTCCCCCCGAGGGGGCTGGTTAGTCACTGAAGCTTTCTTT. Its translation: CASSPRGGWLVTEAFF.

This clonotype occurred a few times. V is TRBV6-5 and J is TRBJ1-1; D uncertain. Trimming took 6 bases from V and 0 from J, leaving 14 bases between them. The CDR3 consists of 15 residues. Looked up from germline, CDR1 is MNHEY and CDR2 is SVGAGI. CDR3 protein: CASRTSRALNTEAFF. CDR3 DNA sequence: TGTGCCAGCAGGACTTCACGGGCCTTGAACACTGAAGCTTTCTTT.

This clonotype was counted only a few times. The DNA of the CDR3 is TGTGCCATCAGTCTTACGGACAGGGCACCCAGCGGAGGCTACACCTTC. Its translation is CAISLTDRAPSGGYTF. The gene calls are TRBV10-3 and TRBJ1-2, with 8 bases matching TRBD1. CDR1 is ENHRY, CDR2 SYGVKD, per germline. The CDR3 contains 16 residues. The J segment lost 8 bases and the V segment lost 5 bases, leaving 16 bases of the junction unmatched.

Of note for this clonotype: Without the conserved terminal phenylalanine or tryptophan, this CDR3 likely stems from a read error. This sequence joins TRBV20-1 and TRBJ2-1; the D is unclear. With 3 bases removed from V and 8 bases from J, the gap between germline ends came to 20 bases. Germline CDR1 and CDR2: DFQATT and SNEGSKA (reference sequence). The CDR3 spans 15 residues. The CDR3 loop is CSASPGRLLGDEQFL. CDR3 coding DNA: TGCAGTGCTAGTCCTGGACGACTCTTGGGCGATGAGCAGTTCCTC.

J is TRBJ2-6 and V is TRBV25-1; 7 nucleotides line up with TRBD1. The CDR3 sequence is 15 residues long. CDR1 and CDR2 from the germline V gene are MGHDK and SYGVNS. V shed 6 bases, J shed 2 bases, and the junction held 4 bases outside the gene matches. The CDR3 coding sequence is TGTGCCAGCAGCCTTACAGGGGCTGGGGCCAACGTCCTGACTTTC. It yields the protein CASSLTGAGANVLTF.

This clonotype has at least ten counts. The chain couples TRBV21-1 to TRBJ2-7; the D call in the table, TRBD1, was not verified against the DNA. TRBV21-1 is labeled a pseudogene. CDR3 length: 15 residues. CDR3 sequence: CASSKGGTESYEQYV. CDR3 DNA sequence: TGTGCCAGCAGCAAAGGGGGGACAGAGTCCTACGAGCAGTACGTC.

Comment on this clonotype: A clone one base away is much larger, so this may be a read error. The chain links TRBV27 to TRBJ2-2; D gene uncertain. Deletions cut 5 bases from V and 2 bases from J, with 12 bases between. The CDR3 spans 15 residues. Looked up from germline, CDR1 is MNHEY and CDR2 is SMNVEV (reference sequence). The CDR3: CASSPRVSNTGELFF. In nucleotides, the CDR3 is TGTGCCAGCAGTCCCCGGGTAAGCAACACCGGGGAGCTGTTTTTT.

This clonotype has ten or more counts. The rearrangement joins TRBV7-2 to TRBJ2-2; D may be TRBD1 (7 bases). CDR1 and CDR2 (germline): SGHTA, FQGNSA. V was cut by 3 bases and J by 8 bases, with 13 bases left in between. This CDR3 has 14 amino acids. The CDR3 sequence is CASSFGGGEGELFF. CDR3 nucleotides: TGTGCCAGCAGCTTCGGAGGGGGCGAGGGGGAGCTGTTTTTT.

In its sample, this clonotype was seen a few times. This chain links TRBV5-1 with TRBJ2-2, with TRBD1 matching over 9 bases. Germline values: CDR1 SGHRS, CDR2 YFSETQ. After removal of 2 bases from V and 4 bases from J, the junction contained 3 bases not matched to a gene. CDR3 length equals 15 residues. The CDR3 loop reads CASSFTGQGTGELFF. CDR3 nucleotide sequence: TGCGCCAGCAGCTTTACGGGACAGGGCACCGGGGAGCTGTTTTTT.

This clonotype was recorded a few times. The chain uses TRBV7-2 and TRBJ1-2; D perhaps matches TRBD1 (6 bases). V gave up 0 bases and J gave up 8 bases, with 13 bases separating them. The V gene's germline CDR1 is SGHTA and CDR2 FQGNSA. The CDR3 length is 14 residues. The CDR3 loop is CASSLAFGGRGYTF. The CDR3 region has the DNA TGTGCCAGCAGCTTAGCGTTTGGGGGGCGAGGCTACACCTTC.

The rearrangement joins TRBV12-3 or TRBV12-4 to TRBJ1-1; TRBD1 might be the D (5 bases). V was pared by 0 bases and J by 8 bases, with 10 bases between. The length of the CDR3 is 13 residues. The CDR3 bases are TGTGCCAGCAGTTTAGCCGAGGCAGGGGAAGCTTTCTTT. Translation: CASSLAEAGEAFF.

This clonotype was seen a few times. This chain joins TRBV6-4 and TRBJ2-5; D not certain. The CDR3 is made up of 11 amino acids. Per the germline V gene, CDR1 is MRHNA and CDR2 is SNTAGT. Trimming took off 7 bases at V and 4 bases at J, with 7 bases between the two ends. CDR3 region: CASIRGETQYF. DNA for the CDR3: TGTGCCAGCATCCGAGGAGAGACCCAGTACTTC.

This clonotype was observed at least ten times. The junction departs from germline at one end; a sequencing error may be responsible. The genes are TRBV7-7 and TRBJ2-2; D not certain. Germline V CDR1 and CDR2: SSHAT, FNYEAQ (reference sequence). This CDR3 contains 14 residues. CDR3 residues: CASSLVGNTGELFF. The CDR3 bases are TGTGCTAGCAGCTTAGTGGGGAACACCGGGGAGCTGTTTTTT.

This clonotype was counted at least ten times. V usage is TRBV5-6 and J usage is TRBJ1-1; D not resolved. Trimming took 1 base from V and 4 from J, leaving 8 bases between them. Germline assignment: CDR1 SGHDT and CDR2 YYEEEE. This CDR3 spans 13 amino acids. The CDR3 loop is CASSLLVVTEAFF. CDR3 in DNA: TGTGCCAGCAGCTTGTTGGTCGTCACTGAAGCTTTCTTT.

This clonotype appeared a few times. The V and J genes are TRBV7-9 and TRBJ1-6, with D perhaps matching TRBD1 (6 bases). CDR1 is SEHNR, CDR2 FQNEAQ, per germline (reference sequence). CDR3 length: 16 amino acids. V dropped 6 bases and J dropped 10 bases, with 22 bases sitting between them. CDR3 region: CASSSAGGRGRSPLHF. CDR3 in DNA: TGTGCCAGCAGTTCAGCGGGGGGCCGGGGGAGGTCACCCCTCCACTTT.

The rearrangement uses TRBV6-5 and TRBJ2-2; no reliable D call. The CDR3 spans 12 residues. The V gene lost 8 bases and the J gene lost 5 bases, with 9 bases spanning the gap. The germline V gene encodes CDR1 MNHEY and CDR2 SVGAGI. The CDR3 bases are TGTGCCAGCGGACGTGGGACCGGGGAGCTGTTTTTT. Protein: CASGRGTGELFF.

The V and J genes are TRBV9 and TRBJ2-3; TRBD2 is a possible D gene (6 bases). Germline CDR1 and CDR2: SGDLS and YYNGEE. Trimming removed 0 bases at V and 0 bases at J, with 8 bases between. This CDR3 has 15 residues. Here the CDR3 reads CASSVGGLSTDTQYF. CDR3 nucleotide sequence: TGTGCCAGCAGCGTAGGGGGACTTAGCACAGATACGCAGTATTTT.

This clonotype was recorded at least ten times. The chain has TRBV7-9 and TRBJ1-2, with D perhaps matching TRBD1 (5 bases). The ends were cut back, 6 bases at V and 7 bases at J, with 12 bases in the middle. In germline, CDR1 is SEHNR, CDR2 FQNEAQ (reference sequence). The CDR3 consists of 12 residues. The CDR3 protein is CASSPTDTGYTF. In DNA form, the CDR3 reads TGTGCCAGCAGTCCTACGGACACTGGCTACACCTTC.

As to this clonotype: The junction does not match germline at one end; this may be a read error. The V and J genes are TRBV5-1 and TRBJ1-1; maybe TRBD1 (5 bases). The CDR3 is made up of 14 amino acids. Germline-derived CDR1 and CDR2 are SGHRS and YFSETQ. The CDR3 sequence: CASSLGSGNTEALF. The CDR3 nucleotides read TGCGCCAGCAGCTTGGGGTCAGGGAACACTGAAGCTTTATTT.

J is TRBJ1-5 and V is TRBV20-1; D gene ambiguous. The CDR3 length is 13 residues. Germline V gives CDR1 DFQATT, CDR2 SNEGSKA (reference sequence). Trimming pared 0 bases from V and 6 bases from J, leaving 9 bases between. The CDR3 spells CSARDKSGQPQHF. The CDR3 nucleotides read TGCAGTGCTAGAGATAAAAGCGGTCAGCCCCAGCATTTT.